One sample yielded the 8 T cell receptor beta chains listed below, sequenced in a study of human T cells and chemical hapten exposure. TCRdb redid the calling of the RACE reads with MiXCR, one entry per CDR3 protein. The table has tens of thousands of distinct CDR3 sequences, around 12% seen once. Time point indicated: pre-sensitization, week 0. This sample's treatment: therapeutic diphenylcyclopropenone sensitization with weekly scalp DPC. Unfractionated whole blood served as the source for total RNA extraction. The material sequenced was whole blood, taken in connection with sensitization to the hapten diphenylcyclopropenone (DPC). These TCRs come from a woman in her forties with alopecia areata. Some clones in this sample may be carry-over from other donors' samples.

This clonotype came up many times. V gene TRBV27 combines with J gene TRBJ1-4, with D hard to call. CDR3 length: 15 amino acids. V gave up 2 bases and J gave up 2 bases, with 9 bases separating them. Looked up from germline, CDR1 is MNHEY and CDR2 is SMNVEV (reference sequence). The CDR3, as DNA: TGTGCCAGCAGTTTAACGTGGCGTACTAATGAAAAACTGTTTTTT. Translated, it gives CASSLTWRTNEKLFF.

This clonotype has ten or more counts. This sequence joins TRBV5-1 and TRBJ2-3; 7 bases fit TRBD1. Germline V gives CDR1 SGHRS, CDR2 YFSETQ. The CDR3 spans 15 residues. V gave up 2 bases and J gave up 2 bases; unmatched junction bases: 5. This CDR3 reads CASSFPTGTTDTQYF. The CDR3 DNA reads TGCGCCAGCAGCTTCCCGACAGGGACCACAGATACGCAGTATTTT.

Notes on this clonotype: Since a much larger clone is just one base distant, this may be a read error. V and J are TRBV7-2 and TRBJ2-2; 7 bases fit TRBD2. With V trimmed by 1 base and J by 7 bases, 6 bases remained unmatched. Germline CDR1 reads SGHTA; CDR2 reads FQGNSA. CDR3 length: 15 residues. Here the CDR3 reads CASSLGSSGSGELFF. The CDR3 DNA reads TGTGCCAGCAGCTTAGGCTCTAGCGGTAGCGGGGAGCTGTTTTTT. Variable domain in full (rest from reference TRBV7-2 and TRBJ2-2): GAGVSQSPSNKVTEKGKDVELRCDPISGHTALYWYRQSLGQGLEFLIYFQGNSAPDKSGLPSDRFSAERTGGSVSTLTIQRTQQEDSAVYLCASSLGSSGSGELFFGEGSRLTVL.

This clonotype was found many times. The J gene is TRBJ2-1, the V gene TRBV7-2; 9 bases agree with TRBD2. V lost 5 bases to trimming and J lost 6 bases; unmatched junction nucleotides: 11. Looked up from germline, CDR1 is SGHTA and CDR2 is FQGNSA. The CDR3 sequence is 16 residues long. In DNA, the CDR3 is TGTGCCAGCAGCCCAGCGGGGCTAGCGGGGAGCAATGAGCAGTTCTTC. This encodes CASSPAGLAGSNEQFF.

This clonotype has a count of ten or more. V is TRBV7-9 and J is TRBJ2-3, with 13 nucleotides matching TRBD2. Losses at the gene ends were 5 bases for V and 2 bases for J; bases not matched to a gene: 4. Germline loops: CDR1 SEHNR, CDR2 FQNEAQ (reference sequence). The CDR3 is made up of 16 amino acids. The CDR3 is CASSPGLAGPTDTQYF. CDR3 coding DNA: TGTGCCAGCAGCCCGGGACTAGCGGGACCCACAGATACGCAGTATTTT.

This clonotype was counted between two and nine times. The genes are TRBV3-1 and TRBJ2-2; D possibly matches TRBD1 or TRBD2 (5 bases each). The germline V gene encodes CDR1 LGHDT and CDR2 YNNKEL (reference sequence). The CDR3 totals 14 residues. V lost 4 bases to trimming and J lost 7 bases, with 13 bases between them. In DNA, the CDR3 is TGTGCCAGCAGCCGGGTAACAGGAGGCGGGGAGCTGTTTTTT. It is translated as CASSRVTGGGELFF.

This clonotype was recorded many times. This chain links TRBV7-9 with TRBJ1-2, with 8 bases aligning to TRBD1. Looked up from germline, CDR1 is SEHNR and CDR2 is FQNEAQ (reference sequence). The CDR3 has 16 residues. V shed 4 bases, J shed 0 bases, and the junction held 7 bases outside the gene matches. The CDR3 loop is CASSSRTGPSNYGYTF. CDR3 bases: TGTGCCAGCAGCTCTAGGACAGGGCCCTCTAACTATGGCTACACCTTC. Complete variable domain (other parts from reference TRBV7-9 and TRBJ1-2): DTGVSQNPRHKITKRGQNVTFRCDPISEHNRLYWYRQTLGQGPEFLTYFQNEAQLEKSRLLSDRFSAERPKGSFSTLEIQRTEQGDSAMYLCASSSRTGPSNYGYTFGSGTRLTVV.

This clonotype was counted a few times. CDR3 region: CASSLSLEGYTF. The CDR3 DNA follows: TGTGCCAGCAGTCTATCCTTGGAGGGCTACACCTTC. V gene TRBV28 combines with J gene TRBJ1-2; D is undetermined. CDR3 size: 12 residues. Trimming took off 5 bases at V and 8 bases at J, with 12 bases between the two ends. In germline, CDR1 is MDHEN, CDR2 SYDVKM.